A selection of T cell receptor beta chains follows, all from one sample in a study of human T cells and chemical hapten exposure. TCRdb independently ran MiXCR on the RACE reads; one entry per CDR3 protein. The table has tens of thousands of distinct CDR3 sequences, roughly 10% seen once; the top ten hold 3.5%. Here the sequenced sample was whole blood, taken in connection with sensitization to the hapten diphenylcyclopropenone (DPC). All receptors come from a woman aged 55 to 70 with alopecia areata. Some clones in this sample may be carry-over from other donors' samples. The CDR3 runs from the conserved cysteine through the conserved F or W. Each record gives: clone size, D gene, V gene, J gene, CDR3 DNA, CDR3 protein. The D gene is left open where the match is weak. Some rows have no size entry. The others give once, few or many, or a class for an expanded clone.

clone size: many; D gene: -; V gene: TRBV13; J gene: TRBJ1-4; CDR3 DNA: TGTGCCAGCGGGGGGCAGCGTAATGAAAAACTGTTTTTT; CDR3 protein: CASGGQRNEKLFF
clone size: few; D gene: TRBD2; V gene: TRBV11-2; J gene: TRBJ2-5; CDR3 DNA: TGTGCCAGCACCAAGCGGGGGGGCCCTTCAGAGACCCAGTACTTC; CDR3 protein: CASTKRGGPSETQYF
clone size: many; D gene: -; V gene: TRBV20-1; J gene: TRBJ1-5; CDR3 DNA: TGCAGTGCACGTACAGGGTCTTTCAACCAGCCCCAGCATTTT; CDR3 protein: CSARTGSFNQPQHF
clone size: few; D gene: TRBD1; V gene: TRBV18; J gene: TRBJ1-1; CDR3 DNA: TGTGCCAGCTCACCGGACAGGGGGCTTCCTGAAGCTTTCTTT; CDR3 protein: CASSPDRGLPEAFF
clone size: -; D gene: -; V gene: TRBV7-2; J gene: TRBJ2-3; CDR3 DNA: TGTGCCAGCAGCATAACCTCGACGCGTACTAGCACAGATACGCAGTATTTT; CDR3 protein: CASSITSTRTSTDTQYF
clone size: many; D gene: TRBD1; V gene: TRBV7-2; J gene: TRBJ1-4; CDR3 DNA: TGTGCCAGCAGCCCCTGGGACAGGTTGAATGAAAAACTGTTTTTT; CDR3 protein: CASSPWDRLNEKLFF
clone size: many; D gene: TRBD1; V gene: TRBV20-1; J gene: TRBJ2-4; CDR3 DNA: TGCAGTGCATGGGACAGGGTAACCAAAAACATTCAGTACTTC; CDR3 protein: CSAWDRVTKNIQYF
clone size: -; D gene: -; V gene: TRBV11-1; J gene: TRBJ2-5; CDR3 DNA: TGTGCCAGCAGCTTAGCGGTTTGGGCAGAGACCCAGTACTTC; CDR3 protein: CASSLAVWAETQYF
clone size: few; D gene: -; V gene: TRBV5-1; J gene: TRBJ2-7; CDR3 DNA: TGCGCCAGCAGCTTGGCCGTCTCCTACGAGCAGTACTTC; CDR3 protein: CASSLAVSYEQYF
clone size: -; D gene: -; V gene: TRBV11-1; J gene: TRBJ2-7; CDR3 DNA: TGTGCCAGCAGTCAAGACAGGATCTCCTACGAGCAGTACTTC; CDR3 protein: CASSQDRISYEQYF
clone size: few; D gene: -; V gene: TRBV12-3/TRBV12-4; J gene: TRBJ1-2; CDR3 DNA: TGTGCCAGCAGCTACACAGTTAACTATGGCTACACCTTC; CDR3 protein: CASSYTVNYGYTF
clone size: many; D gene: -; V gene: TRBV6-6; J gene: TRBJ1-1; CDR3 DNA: TGTGCCAGCAGGGAACTCGGGACTGAAGCTTTCTTT; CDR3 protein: CASRELGTEAFF
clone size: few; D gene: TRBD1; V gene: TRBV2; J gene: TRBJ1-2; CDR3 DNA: TGTGCCAGCAGTGTCGTCGGGACAGCACCCTATGGCTACACCTTC; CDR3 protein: CASSVVGTAPYGYTF
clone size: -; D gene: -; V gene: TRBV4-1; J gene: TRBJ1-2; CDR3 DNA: TGCGCCAGCAGCCAAGTGTCTGGGGTCTATGGCTACACCTTC; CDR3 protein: CASSQVSGVYGYTF
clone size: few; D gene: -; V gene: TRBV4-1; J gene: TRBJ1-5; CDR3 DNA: TGCGCCAGCAGCCAAGACACGGGCCAGCCCCAGCATTTT; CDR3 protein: CASSQDTGQPQHF
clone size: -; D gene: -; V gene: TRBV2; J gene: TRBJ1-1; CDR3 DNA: TGTGCCAGCAGTGTGTTCACCAACACTGAAGCTTTCTTT; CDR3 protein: CASSVFTNTEAFF
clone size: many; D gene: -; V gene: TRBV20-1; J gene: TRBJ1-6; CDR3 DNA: TGCAGTGCTATGGGGAGGGTCAGGACACCCCTCCACTTT; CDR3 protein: CSAMGRVRTPLHF
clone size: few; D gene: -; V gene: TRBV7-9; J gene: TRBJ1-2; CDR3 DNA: TGTGCCAGCAGCTTGATCAGGTCCGATGGCTACACCTTC; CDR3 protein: CASSLIRSDGYTF
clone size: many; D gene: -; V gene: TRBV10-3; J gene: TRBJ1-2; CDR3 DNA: TGTGCCATCAGTGAGTCTGGGACCTATGGCTACACCTTC; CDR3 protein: CAISESGTYGYTF
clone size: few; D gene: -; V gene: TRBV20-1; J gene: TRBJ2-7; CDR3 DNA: TGCAGTGCTAGCCCCCCTATGACTCGCCCTTCCTACGAGCAGTACTTC; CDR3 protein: CSASPPMTRPSYEQYF
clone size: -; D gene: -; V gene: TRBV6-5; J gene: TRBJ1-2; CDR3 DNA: TGTGCCAGCAGAGCCCGGACTCTCTGGGGTGGCTACACCTTC; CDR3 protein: CASRARTLWGGYTF
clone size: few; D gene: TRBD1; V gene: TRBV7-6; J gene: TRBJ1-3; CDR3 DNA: TGTGCCAGCAGCCAGTGGACAGGGGGCTCTGGAAACACCATATATTTT; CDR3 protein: CASSQWTGGSGNTIYF
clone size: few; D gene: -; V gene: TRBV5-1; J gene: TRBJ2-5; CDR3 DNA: TGCGCCAGCAGCTTGGCCGGAGATGTCCAAGAGACCCAGTACTTC; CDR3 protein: CASSLAGDVQETQYF
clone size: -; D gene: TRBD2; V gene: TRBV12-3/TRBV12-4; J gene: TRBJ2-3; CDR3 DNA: TGTGCCAGCAGTGAGGGACTAGCGGCAACAGATGCGCAGTATTTT; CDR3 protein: CASSEGLAATDAQYF
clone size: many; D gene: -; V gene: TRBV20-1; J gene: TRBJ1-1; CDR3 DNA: TGCAGTGCTAGAGGACGACAGATGAACACTGAAGCTTTCTTT; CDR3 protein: CSARGRQMNTEAFF
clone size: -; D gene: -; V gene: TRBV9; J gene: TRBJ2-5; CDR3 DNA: TGTGCCAGCAGCCCCCGCGAGGGGCAAGAGACCCAGTACTTC; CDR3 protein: CASSPREGQETQYF
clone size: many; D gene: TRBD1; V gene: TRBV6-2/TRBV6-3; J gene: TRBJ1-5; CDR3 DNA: TGTGCCAGCAGGGGACAGGGAGGACGGAGCAATCAGCCCCAGCATTTT; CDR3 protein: CASRGQGGRSNQPQHF
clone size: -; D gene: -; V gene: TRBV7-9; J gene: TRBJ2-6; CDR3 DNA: TGTGCCAGCAGCTTATCCATCGGACGGAGAACTAGCTCTGGGGCCAACGTCCTGACTTTC; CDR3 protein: CASSLSIGRRTSSGANVLTF
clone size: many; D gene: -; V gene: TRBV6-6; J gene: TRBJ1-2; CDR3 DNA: TGTGCCAGCAGCCCCTCGCCAGGGGACTATGGCTACACCTTC; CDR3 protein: CASSPSPGDYGYTF
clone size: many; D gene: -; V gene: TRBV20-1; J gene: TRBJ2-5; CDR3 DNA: TGCAGTGCTAGAGGACGGGCGGGGGCACGGGGAATCCAGTACTTC; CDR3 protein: CSARGRAGARGIQYF
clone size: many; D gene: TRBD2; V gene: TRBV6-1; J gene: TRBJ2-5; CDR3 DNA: TGTGCCAGCAGTGAAGCAGGTGGACTAGCGACGTACCAAGAGACCCAGTACTTC; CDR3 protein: CASSEAGGLATYQETQYF
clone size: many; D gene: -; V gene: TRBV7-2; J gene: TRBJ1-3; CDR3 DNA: TGTGCCAGCAGCTCCCAGGTGTCTGGAAACACCATATATTTT; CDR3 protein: CASSSQVSGNTIYF
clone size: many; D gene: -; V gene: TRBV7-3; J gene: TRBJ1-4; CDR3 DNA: TGTGCCAGCAGCCTGCCAGCTAATGAAAAACTGTTTTTT; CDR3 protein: CASSLPANEKLFF
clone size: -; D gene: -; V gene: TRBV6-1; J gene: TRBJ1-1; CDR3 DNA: TGTGCCACTCCACTTCAGGGCGGCGATGAAGCTTTCTTT; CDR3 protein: CATPLQGGDEAFF
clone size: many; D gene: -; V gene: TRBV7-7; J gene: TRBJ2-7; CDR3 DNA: TGTGCTAGCAGCCAATTGGGACTGTCCTACGAGCAGTACTTC; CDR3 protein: CASSQLGLSYEQYF
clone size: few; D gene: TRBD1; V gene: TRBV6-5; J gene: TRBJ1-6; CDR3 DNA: TGTGCCATCCGAGGGGGCCAGAGCTATAATTCACCCCTCCACTTT; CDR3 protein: CAIRGGQSYNSPLHF
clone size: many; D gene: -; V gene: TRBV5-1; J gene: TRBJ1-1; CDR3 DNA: TGCGCCAGCAGCTTGGATGGGGCCACTGAAGCTTTCTTT; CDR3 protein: CASSLDGATEAFF
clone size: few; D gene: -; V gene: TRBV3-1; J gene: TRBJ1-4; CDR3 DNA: TGTGCCAGCAGCCACGGTAATGAAAAACTGTTTTTT; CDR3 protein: CASSHGNEKLFF
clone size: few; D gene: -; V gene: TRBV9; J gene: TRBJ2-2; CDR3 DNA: TGTGCCAGCAGCGTAGGAGCGCGGGGCAACACCGGGGAGCTGTTTTTT; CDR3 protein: CASSVGARGNTGELFF